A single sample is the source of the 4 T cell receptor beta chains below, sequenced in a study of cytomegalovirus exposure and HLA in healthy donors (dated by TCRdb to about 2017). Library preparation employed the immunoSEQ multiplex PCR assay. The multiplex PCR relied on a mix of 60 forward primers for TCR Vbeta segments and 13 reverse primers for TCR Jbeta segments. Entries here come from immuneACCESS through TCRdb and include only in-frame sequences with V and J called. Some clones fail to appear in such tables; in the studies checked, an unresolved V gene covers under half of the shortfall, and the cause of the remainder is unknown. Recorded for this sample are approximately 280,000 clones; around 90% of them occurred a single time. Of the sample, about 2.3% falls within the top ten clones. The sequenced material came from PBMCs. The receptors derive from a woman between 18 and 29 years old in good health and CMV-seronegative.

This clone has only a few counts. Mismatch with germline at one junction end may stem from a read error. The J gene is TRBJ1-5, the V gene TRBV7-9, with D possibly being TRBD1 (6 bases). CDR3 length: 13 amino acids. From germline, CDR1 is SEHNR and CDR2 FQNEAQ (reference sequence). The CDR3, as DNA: TGTTCCAGCAGCGTCGGGGGGGCGCAGCCCCAGCATTTT. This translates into CSSSVGGAQPQHF.

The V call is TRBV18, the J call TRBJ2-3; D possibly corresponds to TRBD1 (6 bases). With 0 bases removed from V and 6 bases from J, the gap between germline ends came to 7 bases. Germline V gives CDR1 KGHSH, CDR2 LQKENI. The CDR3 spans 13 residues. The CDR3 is CASSPPRGDTQYF. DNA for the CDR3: TGTGCCAGCTCACCACCGAGGGGGGATACGCAGTATTTT.

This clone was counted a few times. CDR3 sequence: CASSDSGGAAVREETQYF. Here the CDR3 DNA reads TGTGCCAGCAGTGATAGCGGGGGGGCCGCGGTGAGGGAAGAGACCCAGTACTTC. This chain joins TRBV2 and TRBJ2-5, with 11 nucleotides matching TRBD2. The junction had 12 bases not matched to a gene; V was cut back by 3 bases and J by 3 bases. The CDR3 sequence is 18 residues long. Germline CDR1 SNHLY, CDR2 FYNNEI.

In nucleotides, the CDR3 is TGTGCCAGCAGCTTCGGGGGAGAGGGTCAGCCCCAGCATTTT. This sequence encodes CASSFGGEGQPQHF. The rearrangement uses TRBV5-6 and TRBJ1-5; D perhaps matches TRBD1 (5 bases). V was clipped by 2 bases and J by 6 bases, with 12 bases between them. The CDR3 loop spans 14 amino acids. In germline, CDR1 is SGHDT, CDR2 YYEEEE.